One and the same sample provided the 6 T cell receptor beta chains below, sequenced in a study of monozygotic twins with inflammatory bowel disease. TCRdb reprocessed the 5' RACE reads and keeps a single row for each CDR3 protein, giving no DNA. Its table lists around 410,000 distinct CDR3 sequences. Sequences were obtained from blood. The source of these receptors is a human donor with ulcerative colitis or Crohn's disease, or a healthy co-twin of an affected twin (not recorded which).

The chain recombines TRBV2 with TRBJ2-3; TCRdb gives TRBD1 as the D gene, but with no DNA this cannot be confirmed. The length of the CDR3 is 13 residues. Germline V gene sequence: CDR1 SNHLY, CDR2 FYNNEI. CDR3 protein: CASTVDRADTQYF.

This sequence joins TRBV5-5 and TRBJ1-1; the D gene TCRdb calls, TRBD1, cannot be checked with no DNA. Germline V gives CDR1 SGHKS, CDR2 YYEKEE (reference sequence). There are 16 residues in the CDR3. This chain's CDR3 is CASSLEQGPVGTEAFF.

V and J are TRBV18 and TRBJ1-1. Germline CDR1 KGHSH, CDR2 LQKENI. The CDR3 length is 15 residues. CDR3 loop: CASSPQGTMNTEAFF. Filled out from reference TRBV18 and TRBJ1-1, the complete variable domain reads NAGVMQNPRHLVRRRGQEARLRCSPMKGHSHVYWYRQLPEEGLKFMVYLQKENIIDESGMPKERFSAEFPKEGPSILRIQQVVRGDSAAYFCASSPQGTMNTEAFFGQGTRLTVV.

V usage is TRBV15 and J usage is TRBJ1-1. Germline-derived CDR1 and CDR2 are LNHNV and YYDKDF (reference sequence). The CDR3 consists of 12 residues. This CDR3 is CATSRANTEAFF.

The chain carries TRBV28 and TRBJ2-1; TCRdb's D call of TRBD1 is untestable without DNA. Germline values: CDR1 MDHEN, CDR2 SYDVKM. The CDR3 is 18 residues long. CDR3: CASSPPGLGPGSYNEQFF.

J is TRBJ2-1 and V is TRBV12-3 or TRBV12-4; the TRBD2 assignment by TCRdb is unverifiable without DNA. The CDR3 has 19 amino acids. The CDR3 loop reads CASSLHLLAGGRSYNEQFF.